The source of this T cell receptor beta chain is a study of blood T cell repertoires in COVID-19 (dated by TCRdb to 2018 to 2020). With regard to the full study: The collaborator samples originated in the United States, Italy and Spain and spanned the acute and convalescent phases of COVID-19. Subjects who had been exposed to COVID-19, were actively infected with it, or had recovered from it provided the deeply sampled blood TCRbeta repertoires that made up the dataset. Samples came from the ongoing ImmuneRACE study (first 160 participants) plus 1,254 subjects from 6 global collaborators. The repertoires were made available in a free public database intended to serve as a resource for research on the immune response to SARS-CoV-2. The material from the prospective study consisted of cDNA or gDNA derived from T cells, B-cell-depleted T cells, or PBMCs. HLA class I and class II types, where available, came from metadata supplied by the sample provider rather than from assay-based typing. The sample metadata nearly always contained a de-identified subject ID, COVID-19 status, age in years and sex. The investigation overall reported the following: How much clinical and demographic metadata was included differed by source and by participant, and the metadata was provided uncurated.

The collaborating institutions used their own protocols to collect whole blood in K2EDTA tubes. Collaborator samples were shipped for TCRbeta analysis as frozen whole blood, isolated PBMCs, or DNA extracted from either sample type. From the cysteine up to the phenylalanine, the CDR3 has a length of 15 residues. Of the read, only the CDR3 DNA is kept; its 45 bases are in frame from base 1. Reading the germline V gene gives CDR1 MGHRA and CDR2 YSYEKL. Germline trimming: 1 base from V, 2 bases from J; junction bases outside gene matches: 2. TCRbeta CDR3 regions were amplified from genomic DNA using the immunoSEQ Assay, a bias-controlled multiplex PCR. Per the source publication's procedure: The number of nucleated cells in each sample was estimated from the amplification of reference gene primers within the assay. To quantify the absolute abundance of each unique TCRbeta CDR3 rearrangement, sequence reads were collapsed and filtered. For each sample, productive Simpson clonality was calculated as the square root of Simpson's diversity index across productive rearrangements. In TCRdb, the immuneACCESS table is reduced to in-frame sequences with V and J assigned. These tables do not hold every clone; where another copy was compared, an unresolved V gene accounts for under half, and the others remain unexplained. From that table come the V and J calls and clone size; the DNA was used to work out D and trimming. The sample records about 170,000 clones, roughly 70% of which are singletons. Approximately 3% of the sample belongs to the ten largest clones.

Comments on this clone: Its binding antigen is unknown. Base quality data are lacking; no much larger clone is found one base away.

This sequence uses TRBV4-1 and TRBJ2-7, with 10 bases aligning to TRBD1. The TCR comes from a woman older than 75 with acute or convalescent COVID-19. The sequencing sample was made of peripheral blood. Here is the DNA: TGCGCCAGCAGCCAAGGACAGGGGGCTACCTACGAGCAGTACTTC. It encodes CASSQGQGATYEQYF.